This TCR beta chain was sequenced for a study of T cell repertoires in cytomegalovirus infection. Overall study context: In public TCR beta signatures, there were indications of both CMV infection and matching HLA type. Broader study findings: Totalled public TCR beta family frequency picked out people who carried CMV plus the relevant HLA. Ex vivo, HLA-C-restricted CMV-specific TCR beta clonotypes prevailed over the rest of the response.

In the case of this clonotype: Its antigen is not known.

One entry per CDR3 protein results from TCRdb running MiXCR on the reads. The sample carries about 330,000 distinct CDR3 sequences, 9% to 9.5% recorded once. Germline CDR1 and CDR2: LNHDA and SQIVND (reference sequence). This CDR3 region has 16 residues. Trimming stripped 6 bases from V and 0 bases from J, with 12 bases between. The origin of this receptor is a human donor in good health (CMV status not recorded). Some clones in this sample may be carry-over from other donors' samples. The J gene is TRBJ2-6, the V gene TRBV19; maybe TRBD2 (6 bases). Specimen: PBMCs. This CDR3 reads CASRMGLTSGANVLTF. For the CDR3, the DNA is TGTGCCAGTAGGATGGGACTGACCTCTGGGGCCAACGTCCTGACTTTC.